The source of this T cell receptor (beta chain) is a study of T cells in Graves' hyperthyroidism and ophthalmopathy. General study points: Ophthalmopathy and stable hyperthyroidism were told apart by a 13 V-J model. Before onset, ophthalmopathy was predicted by the model a median roughly 6.8 months earlier. Also found in blood were most expanded thyroid clonotypes above 0.001.

This CDR3 is 15 amino acids long. Germline CDR1 reads SGHTA; CDR2 reads FQGNSA. The V gene lost 1 base and the J gene lost 2 bases, with 12 bases spanning the gap. This clonotype was recorded many times. Its antigen is not known. Ophthalmopathy patients all had a Clinical Activity Score of at least 3, a NOSPECS grade of at least 4 and disease under 3 months old. The TCR beta CDR3 regions underwent amplification using RNA transcripts as the source. The HTBI primer set drove a first-round RT-PCR of the TCR CDR3. In TCRdb, the multiplex PCR reads were re-called with MiXCR into one record per CDR3 protein. The table includes under 600,000 distinct CDR3 sequences, 16% detected once.

The chain combines TRBV7-2 with TRBJ2-7; either TRBD1 or TRBD2 may supply D (6 bases each). Sequences were obtained from blood. The sequence was obtained from a woman between 35 and 50 years old with Graves' ophthalmopathy. CDR3 nucleotide sequence: TGTGCCAGCAGCTTAGGCGGGACACGAACCTACGAGCAGTACTTC. Translated: CASSLGGTRTYEQYF.